Below, 26 T cell receptor beta chains from the same sample are listed, as sequenced in a study of blood T cell repertoires in COVID-19. The table came from immunoSEQ multiplex PCR; TCRdb's copy has only in-frame clones and leaves some out. The sample consists of around 52,000 clones, about four fifths of them appearing once. Sequences were obtained from peripheral blood. The origin of the receptors is a woman at least 80 years old with acute or convalescent COVID-19.

As DNA, the CDR3 is TGCGCCAGCAGCGAGGGACAGGGTTTAGTTGGCTACACCTTC. This codes for CASSEGQGLVGYTF. The chain joins TRBV5-1 to TRBJ1-2; 9 bases are shared with TRBD1. Germline V gene data show CDR1 as SGHRS and CDR2 as YFSETQ. V shed 4 bases and J 7 bases; nucleotides not matched to a gene: 8. This CDR3 is built from 14 residues.

The V gene is TRBV12-2, the J gene TRBJ2-7; the D call TRBD1 from the table was never checked on the DNA. TRBV12-2 is a recognized pseudogene. CDR3 length: 13 amino acids. The CDR3 spells CASRDRGSYEQYF. The CDR3, as DNA: TGTGCAAGTCGTGACAGGGGGTCCTACGAGCAGTACTTC.

The sample holds a few counts of this clone. V and J are TRBV10-3 and TRBJ1-6; unclear D gene. The V end lost 0 bases, the J end lost 7 bases, and 10 bases lay between the germline ends. In germline, CDR1 is ENHRY, CDR2 SYGVKD. The CDR3 runs to 15 residues. CDR3 in amino acids: CAISESPGSNSPLHF. For the CDR3, the DNA is TGTGCCATCAGTGAGTCGCCGGGTAGCAATTCACCCCTCCACTTT.

This clone has a handful of counts. The rearrangement joins TRBV6-5 to TRBJ1-1; 9 nucleotides agree with TRBD1. With V trimmed by 5 bases and J by 3 bases, 4 bases remained unmatched. The germline CDR1 and CDR2 sequences are MNHEY and SVGAGI. The CDR3 sequence is 14 residues long. The CDR3: CASSRQGGDTEAFF. The CDR3 DNA reads TGTGCCAGCAGTCGACAGGGGGGTGACACTGAAGCTTTCTTT.

This clone was counted between two and nine times. The V and J genes are TRBV28 and TRBJ2-7; 10 bases agree with TRBD1. CDR3 length: 15 amino acids. Germline V gives CDR1 MDHEN, CDR2 SYDVKM. V trimming: 8 bases; J trimming: 2 bases; junction bases outside the gene matches: 9. This CDR3 reads CASGLTGQGTYEQYF. The DNA of the CDR3 is TGTGCCAGCGGCCTAACGGGACAGGGGACCTACGAGCAGTACTTC.

This clone appeared a few times. This chain joins TRBV11-3 and TRBJ2-4; 11 bases are shared with TRBD2. The J segment lost 9 bases and the V segment lost 5 bases, leaving 9 bases of the junction unmatched. Germline V lookup: CDR1 SGHNT, CDR2 YENEEA. CDR3 length: 15 residues. The CDR3 protein is CASSHSGGAVSIQYF. CDR3 DNA: TGTGCCAGCAGCCATAGCGGGGGGGCGGTTTCCATTCAGTACTTC.

The V and J genes are TRBV6-1 and TRBJ1-2; D gene uncertain. CDR1 and CDR2 from the germline V gene are MNHNS and SASEGT. V lost 2 bases, J lost 4 bases, and 8 bases lay in between. This CDR3 is built from 13 residues. DNA for the CDR3: TGTGCCAGCAGTGAACCTCCGGGCTATGGCTACACCTTC. Protein sequence: CASSEPPGYGYTF.

J is TRBJ2-2 and V is TRBV13; 11 positions match TRBD1. With V trimmed by 5 bases and J by 4 bases, 6 bases remained unmatched. Germline lookup yields CDR1 PRHDT and CDR2 FYEKMQ (reference sequence). The CDR3 contains 16 residues. The CDR3 sequence: CASSHGGTGGTGELFF. In nucleotides, the CDR3 is TGTGCCAGCAGCCATGGAGGGACAGGGGGCACCGGGGAGCTGTTTTTT.

This chain connects TRBV7-9 to TRBJ2-3; D is undetermined. This CDR3 region has 14 residues. The germline V gene has CDR1 SEHNR and CDR2 FQNEAQ (reference sequence). Trimming removed 2 bases from V and 0 bases from J, with 6 bases in between. The CDR3 region is CASSLQKSTDTQYF. CDR3 DNA sequence: TGTGCCAGCAGCTTACAGAAAAGCACAGATACGCAGTATTTT.

The chain combines TRBV6-5 with TRBJ1-6, with 12 bases matching TRBD1. The CDR3 runs to 16 residues. Per the germline V gene, CDR1 is MNHEY and CDR2 is SVGAGI. V gave up 0 bases and J gave up 7 bases; unmatched junction bases: 1. The CDR3 DNA sequence: TGTGCCAGCAGTTACTCGGGACAGGGGGCCAATTCACCCCTCCACTTT. Translating gives CASSYSGQGANSPLHF.

The chain carries TRBV27 and TRBJ2-1; 9 nucleotides match TRBD2. The V gene end was trimmed by 2 bases and the J gene end by 6 bases; junction bases not matched to a gene: 17. The CDR3 sequence is 19 residues long. In germline, CDR1 is MNHEY, CDR2 SMNVEV (reference sequence). The CDR3 region is CASSLRSNLRGGAGNEQFF. CDR3 nucleotides: TGTGCCAGCAGTTTACGGTCCAATCTTCGCGGGGGGGCGGGCAATGAGCAGTTCTTC.

V gene TRBV7-6 combines with J gene TRBJ2-3, with 7 bases identical to TRBD2. The V gene end was trimmed by 1 base and the J gene end by 2 bases; junction bases not matched to a gene: 9. CDR3 length: 17 amino acids. Per the germline V gene, CDR1 is SGHVS and CDR2 is FNYEAQ. Written as DNA, the CDR3 is TGTGCCAGCAGCTTAGGGTCGGGCGGGGGACTCACAGATACGCAGTATTTT. Its protein product is CASSLGSGGGLTDTQYF.

The chain is built from TRBV11-2 and TRBJ2-5; 8 nucleotides line up with TRBD2. The CDR3 length is 14 residues. Germline assignment: CDR1 SGHAT and CDR2 FQNNGV. V trimming: 5 bases; J trimming: 4 bases; junction bases outside the gene matches: 6. CDR3 DNA sequence: TGTGCCAGCAGCCCGGGACTAGTGGCAGAGACCCAGTACTTC. Amino acids: CASSPGLVAETQYF.

The chain combines TRBV19 with TRBJ2-1; 8 bases match TRBD1. Germline CDR1 reads LNHDA; CDR2 reads SQIVND (reference sequence). Trimming removed 5 bases from V and 9 bases from J; junction bases left unmatched: 9. The CDR3 sequence is 14 residues long. The chain's CDR3 is CASSRTGMMREQFF. CDR3 coding DNA: TGTGCCAGTAGTCGGACAGGGATGATGCGTGAGCAGTTCTTC. The full variable domain, completed using reference TRBV19 and TRBJ2-1, is DGGITQSPKYLFRKEGQNVTLSCEQNLNHDAMYWYRQDPGQGLRLIYYSQIVNDFQKGDIAEGYSVSREKKESFPLTVTSAQKNPTAFYLCASSRTGMMREQFFGPGTRLTVL.

This rearrangement joins TRBV7-2 to TRBJ2-1, with D tentatively TRBD2 (6 bases). This CDR3 is built from 15 residues. Looked up from germline, CDR1 is SGHTA and CDR2 is FQGNSA. Trimming pared 1 base from V and 2 bases from J, leaving 9 bases between. The CDR3 sequence: CASSLDSGPYNEQFF. CDR3 DNA sequence: TGTGCCAGCAGCTTAGATAGCGGTCCCTACAATGAGCAGTTCTTC.

This clone has only one observation. V and J are TRBV28 and TRBJ2-5, with 7 bases fitting TRBD1. This CDR3 is built from 16 residues. After removal of 4 bases from V and 5 bases from J, the junction contained 13 bases not matched to a gene. Germline-derived CDR1 and CDR2 are MDHEN and SYDVKM. The CDR3 reads CASSSNLRQGRETQYF. In DNA form, the CDR3 reads TGTGCCAGCAGTTCTAATTTGAGACAGGGCCGCGAGACCCAGTACTTC.

This chain links TRBV3-1 (or the pseudogene TRBV3-2) with TRBJ1-5, with D possibly TRBD1 on 5 matching bases. V was shortened by 5 bases and J by 6 bases, with 14 bases between the two germline ends. The CDR3 contains 14 residues. Germline V gives CDR1 LGHDT, CDR2 YNNKEL (reference sequence). CDR3 sequence (DNA): TGTGCCAGCAGCTCTGCCGGGGGGGGTCAGCCCCAGCATTTT. Its protein is CASSSAGGGQPQHF.

The chain has TRBV24-1 and TRBJ1-1; 8 nucleotides align to TRBD1. This CDR3 has 15 amino acids. Trimming took 1 base from V and 5 from J; bases not matched to a gene: 5. CDR1 and CDR2 (germline): KGHDR, SFDVKD. The CDR3, as DNA: TGTGCCACCAGTGATTTCCGGACAGGGAGGACTGAAGCTTTCTTT. This translates into CATSDFRTGRTEAFF.

The rearrangement links TRBV27 to TRBJ1-6, with TRBD1 identical over 11 bases. Germline V lookup: CDR1 MNHEY, CDR2 SMNVEV (reference sequence). The junction had 11 bases not matched to a gene; V was cut back by 8 bases and J by 11 bases. This CDR3 has 15 amino acids. The CDR3 here is CASGLRDRGVPPLHF. The CDR3 DNA sequence: TGTGCCAGCGGGCTCCGGGACAGGGGGGTGCCACCCCTCCACTTT.

This clone was seen only once. The V call is TRBV15, the J call TRBJ1-6, with D unresolved. The length of the CDR3 is 13 residues. Trimming cost V 1 base and J 10 bases, with 8 bases left between them. Germline loops: CDR1 LNHNV, CDR2 YYDKDF (reference sequence). The DNA of the CDR3 is TGTGCCACCAGCAGAGTGACGGGATCACCCCTCCACTTT. This sequence encodes CATSRVTGSPLHF.

There are a few counts of this clone. The V call is TRBV24-1, the J call TRBJ2-1; the D gene is possibly TRBD1 (5 bases). Germline V gene sequence: CDR1 KGHDR, CDR2 SFDVKD. This CDR3 spans 15 amino acids. Trimming stripped 2 bases from V and 4 bases from J, with 11 bases between. CDR3 residues: CATSDSRTQYNEQFF. The CDR3 nucleotides read TGTGCCACCAGTGATTCGCGGACACAATACAATGAGCAGTTCTTC.

V usage is TRBV5-1 and J usage is TRBJ2-1, with 8 bases lining up with TRBD1. Germline CDR1 reads SGHRS; CDR2 reads YFSETQ. This CDR3 has 14 residues. Trimming cost V 4 bases and J 8 bases; bases outside gene matches: 8. CDR3 loop: CASSERTGRDEQFF. The CDR3 DNA follows: TGCGCCAGCAGCGAAAGGACAGGGCGGGATGAGCAGTTCTTC.

The chain is built from TRBV27 and TRBJ2-2; D is unclear. The V end was cut by 1 base, the J end by 5 bases, with 17 bases between. CDR3 length equals 17 residues. The germline V gene encodes CDR1 MNHEY and CDR2 SMNVEV (reference sequence). The CDR3 region has the DNA TGTGCCAGCAGTTTATATTTTAGTCCTCTTCAAACCGGGGAGCTGTTTTTT. Its translation: CASSLYFSPLQTGELFF.

The chain employs TRBV28 and TRBJ2-1, with D maybe TRBD1 (5 bases). Germline values: CDR1 MDHEN, CDR2 SYDVKM. The ends were cut back, 3 bases at V and 0 bases at J, with 15 bases in the middle. The CDR3 length is 17 residues. DNA for the CDR3: TGTGCCAGCAGTTTTGGGGCAGCAGTAAACTCCTACAATGAGCAGTTCTTC. Protein product: CASSFGAAVNSYNEQFF. Full variable domain (outside the CDR3, taken from reference TRBV28 and TRBJ2-1): DVKVTQSSRYLVKRTGEKVFLECVQDMDHENMFWYRQDPGLGLRLIYFSYDVKMKEKGDIPEGYSVSREKKERFSLILESASTNQTSMYLCASSFGAAVNSYNEQFFGPGTRLTVL.

The chain is built from TRBV2 and TRBJ2-3, with D unresolved. Looked up from germline, CDR1 is SNHLY and CDR2 is FYNNEI. Trimming took 3 bases from V and 2 from J, leaving 12 bases between them. The CDR3 extends over 15 amino acids. CDR3 nucleotides: TGTGCCAGCAGTGAGCAAGCGACCAACACAGATACGCAGTATTTT. As protein: CASSEQATNTDTQYF. Together with reference TRBV2 and TRBJ2-3, the CDR3 gives the full variable domain: EPEVTQTPSHQVTQMGQEVILRCVPISNHLYFYWYRQILGQKVEFLVSFYNNEISEKSEIFDDQFSVERPDGSNFTLKIRSTKLEDSAMYFCASSEQATNTDTQYFGPGTRLTVL.

The gene calls are TRBV6-5 and TRBJ2-2; 8 bases fit TRBD2. V lost 6 bases and J lost 6; bases outside the gene matches: 9. CDR1 is MNHEY and CDR2 is SVGAGI in the germline V gene. CDR3 size: 15 residues. The CDR3 spells CASRDGGAIPGELFF. Written as DNA, the CDR3 is TGTGCCAGCAGGGACGGGGGGGCCATACCCGGGGAGCTGTTTTTT.